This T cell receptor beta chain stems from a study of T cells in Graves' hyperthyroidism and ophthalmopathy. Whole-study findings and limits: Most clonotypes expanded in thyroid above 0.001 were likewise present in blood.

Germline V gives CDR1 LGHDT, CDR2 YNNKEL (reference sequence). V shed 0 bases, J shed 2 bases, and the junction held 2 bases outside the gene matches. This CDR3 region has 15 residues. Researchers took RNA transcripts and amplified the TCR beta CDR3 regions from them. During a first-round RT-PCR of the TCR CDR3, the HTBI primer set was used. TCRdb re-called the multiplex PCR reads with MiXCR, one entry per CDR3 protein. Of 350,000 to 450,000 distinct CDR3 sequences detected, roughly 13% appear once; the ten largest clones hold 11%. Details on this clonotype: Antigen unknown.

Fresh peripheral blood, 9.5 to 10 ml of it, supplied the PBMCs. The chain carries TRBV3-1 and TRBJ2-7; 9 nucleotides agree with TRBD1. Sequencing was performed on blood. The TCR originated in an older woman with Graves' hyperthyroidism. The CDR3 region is CASSQDGTGTYEQYF. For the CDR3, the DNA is TGTGCCAGCAGCCAAGACGGGACAGGGACCTACGAGCAGTACTTC.